These 27 T cell receptor beta chains share one sample of origin, sequenced in a study of cytomegalovirus exposure and HLA in healthy donors. Amplification used 60 Vbeta primers and 13 Jbeta primers. TCRdb keeps only in-frame clones here, not all; method: immunoSEQ multiplex PCR. The profile covers about 150,000 clones, with 75% appearing a single time and roughly 1.4% taken by the ten largest. Sequenced: PBMCs. The receptors originated from a young man in good health and CMV-seronegative.

The rearrangement links TRBV10-3 to TRBJ2-5; 11 bases match TRBD2. The J call may be in error: the DNA end matches TRBJ2-7 better. This CDR3 is 15 amino acids long. Germline CDR1 is ENHRY and CDR2 is SYGVKD. The CDR3: CAIGPGLADMYEQYF. CDR3 coding DNA: TGTGCCATCGGGCCGGGACTAGCGGATATGTACGAGCAGTACTTC.

As for this clone: Other nucleotide sequences in the sample specify the same CDR3. The rearrangement joins TRBV4-3 to TRBJ1-4, with 9 bases fitting TRBD1. The V and J ends lost 3 bases and 5 bases, in that order; junction bases with no gene match: 16. CDR3 length: 19 amino acids. Germline CDR1 reads LGHNA; CDR2 reads YSLEER. CDR3 sequence (DNA): TGCGCCAGCAGCCAGGATCGGACAGGGGTTGCTGGGACGAATGAAAAACTGTTTTTT. As protein: CASSQDRTGVAGTNEKLFF.

The chain uses TRBV11-2 and TRBJ1-1; the D gene is possibly TRBD1 (5 bases). Germline-derived CDR1 and CDR2 are SGHAT and FQNNGV. CDR3 length: 13 amino acids. The germline V and J ends were trimmed by 1 base and 11 bases, with 14 bases remaining between them. The CDR3 is CASSLVRGDPAFF. The CDR3 DNA sequence: TGTGCCAGCAGCTTAGTACGGGGGGACCCCGCTTTCTTT.

This chain links TRBV27 with TRBJ2-2, with 12 bases lining up with TRBD1. V lost 6 bases, J lost 2 bases, and 4 bases stayed unmatched. There are 16 residues in the CDR3. Germline loops: CDR1 MNHEY, CDR2 SMNVEV (reference sequence). This chain's CDR3 is CASRPGTGGNTGELFF. The DNA for the CDR3 is TGTGCCAGCAGGCCAGGGACAGGGGGCAACACCGGGGAGCTGTTTTTT.

The V gene is TRBV18, the J gene TRBJ2-7; TRBD1 aligns across 7 bases. The length of the CDR3 is 12 residues. Germline V gene sequence: CDR1 KGHSH, CDR2 LQKENI. The trim removed 4 bases at V and 4 bases at J, leaving 1 base unmatched. CDR3 coding DNA: TGTGCCAGCTCACGACAGGGTTACGAGCAGTACTTC. Its protein is CASSRQGYEQYF. The whole variable domain, remainder taken from reference TRBV18 and TRBJ2-7, is NAGVMQNPRHLVRRRGQEARLRCSPMKGHSHVYWYRQLPEEGLKFMVYLQKENIIDESGMPKERFSAEFPKEGPSILRIQQVVRGDSAAYFCASSRQGYEQYFGPGTRLTVT.

This clone was seen only a few times. This sequence joins TRBV19 and TRBJ1-1; D ambiguous. Looked up from germline, CDR1 is LNHDA and CDR2 is SQIVND (reference sequence). The CDR3 has 12 amino acids. Trimming pared 7 bases from V and 2 bases from J, leaving 8 bases between. CDR3 bases: TGTGCCAGTAAGAAGAGAAACACTGAAGCTTTCTTT. Its protein is CASKKRNTEAFF.

The chain carries TRBV7-2 and TRBJ1-2; D remains ambiguous. From germline, CDR1 is SGHTA and CDR2 FQGNSA. V lost 3 bases, J lost 8 bases, and 16 bases lay in between. The CDR3 runs to 14 residues. The CDR3 nucleotides read TGTGCCAGCAGCTTTGGCCAGGAGGCGCGGGGCTACACCTTC. It codes for CASSFGQEARGYTF.

The V and J genes are TRBV30 and TRBJ2-5; 11 bases align to TRBD2. The CDR3 totals 15 residues. V shed 2 bases, J shed 3 bases, and the junction held 5 bases outside the gene matches. Germline V gene data show CDR1 as GTSNPN and CDR2 as SVGIG (reference sequence). CDR3 residues: CAWSLPGLAEETQYF. CDR3 DNA: TGTGCCTGGAGTCTCCCGGGACTAGCGGAAGAGACCCAGTACTTC.

This clone was detected a few times. The chain couples TRBV28 to TRBJ1-1, with D tentatively TRBD1 (6 bases). Germline V gene sequence: CDR1 MDHEN, CDR2 SYDVKM. CDR3 length: 14 residues. V dropped 5 bases and J dropped 8 bases, with 18 bases sitting between them. The CDR3: CASSPPRDIVEAFF. CDR3 in DNA: TGTGCCAGCAGTCCTCCCCGGGACATAGTGGAAGCTTTCTTT.

The CDR3 DNA sequence: TGTGCCAGCAGCTTGAGAGTCCCCTACGAGCAGTACTTC. Encoded protein: CASSLRVPYEQYF. The chain links TRBV5-6 to TRBJ2-5; D ambiguous. The J call may be incorrect, as the DNA end agrees better with TRBJ2-7. Germline V lookup: CDR1 SGHDT, CDR2 YYEEEE. CDR3 length equals 13 residues.

This chain joins TRBV5-1 and TRBJ2-3; the match to TRBD2 covers 11 bases. This CDR3 spans 16 amino acids. Unmatched junction bases numbered 8, after V lost 2 bases and J lost 6 bases. The germline V gene has CDR1 SGHRS and CDR2 YFSETQ. The DNA of the CDR3 is TGCGCCAGCAGCTTTTCTACTAGCGGGAGTGGGGATACGCAGTATTTT. As protein: CASSFSTSGSGDTQYF.

The chain has TRBV19 and TRBJ2-5; D uncertain. The CDR3 length is 14 residues. The V and J ends lost 3 bases and 1 base respectively, with 9 bases between them. Germline assignment: CDR1 LNHDA and CDR2 SQIVND (reference sequence). The CDR3 loop is CASSMVAAQETQYF. CDR3 DNA: TGTGCCAGTAGTATGGTGGCGGCCCAAGAGACCCAGTACTTC.

This chain connects TRBV30 to TRBJ2-5, with a possible D match to TRBD1 (5 bases). Deletions cut 0 bases from V and 0 bases from J, with 5 bases between. In germline, CDR1 is GTSNPN, CDR2 SVGIG (reference sequence). The CDR3 sequence is 13 residues long. CDR3 in amino acids: CAWSVQDQETQYF. The CDR3 DNA sequence: TGTGCCTGGAGTGTACAGGACCAAGAGACCCAGTACTTC. Supplemented by reference TRBV30 and TRBJ2-5, the full variable domain reads SQTIHQWPATLVQPVGSPLSLECTVEGTSNPNLYWYRQAAGRGLQLLFYSVGIGQISSEVPQNLSASRPQDRQFILSSKKLLLSDSGFYLCAWSVQDQETQYFGPGTRLLVL.

The chain joins TRBV5-1 to TRBJ1-3; D is undetermined. The V end lost 0 bases, the J end lost 4 bases, and 8 bases lay between the germline ends. This CDR3 comprises 14 residues. CDR1 SGHRS and CDR2 YFSETQ come from the germline V gene. CDR3 nucleotides: TGCGCCAGCAGCTTGGGCTCGGGGGGAAACACCATATATTTT. This gives the protein CASSLGSGGNTIYF.

The table lists this clone with a count of one. The chain employs TRBV30 and TRBJ1-5; perhaps TRBD1 as D (5 bases). CDR1 is GTSNPN and CDR2 is SVGIG in the germline V gene (reference sequence). Trimming shortened V by 4 bases and J by 3 bases, and 16 bases separated the two germline ends. This CDR3 has 15 residues. The CDR3 DNA is TGTGCCTGGAAAGTGGCAGGGACTAACAATCAGCCCCAGCATTTT. This sequence encodes CAWKVAGTNNQPQHF.

The chain uses TRBV5-1 and TRBJ2-1, with D uncertain. The germline V and J ends were trimmed by 0 bases and 5 bases, with 6 bases remaining between them. The CDR3 consists of 13 residues. CDR1 is SGHRS, CDR2 YFSETQ, per germline. The CDR3 region has the DNA TGCGCCAGCAGCTTGGTTGCAGACAATGAGCAGTTCTTC. This gives the protein CASSLVADNEQFF.

The chain combines TRBV7-9 with TRBJ2-5; D is undetermined. The germline CDR1 and CDR2 sequences are SEHNR and FQNEAQ (reference sequence). CDR3 size: 16 residues. V dropped 5 bases and J dropped 1 base, with 17 bases sitting between them. In DNA form, the CDR3 reads TGTGCCAGCAGCCCCCAGGCGTCCCGGTTCCAAGAGACCCAGTACTTC. Its translation: CASSPQASRFQETQYF. The variable domain in full, with the rest retrieved from reference TRBV7-9 and TRBJ2-5, is DTGVSQNPRHKITKRGQNVTFRCDPISEHNRLYWYRQTLGQGPEFLTYFQNEAQLEKSRLLSDRFSAERPKGSFSTLEIQRTEQGDSAMYLCASSPQASRFQETQYFGPGTRLLVL.

The V and J genes are TRBV27 and TRBJ2-7, with 14 nucleotides matching TRBD2. Per germline, CDR1 MNHEY and CDR2 SMNVEV (reference sequence). This CDR3 is built from 14 residues. Trimming took 3 bases from V and 11 from J; bases not matched to a gene: 6. CDR3 residues: CASSFGTSGRQEYF. CDR3 sequence (DNA): TGTGCCAGCAGTTTCGGGACTAGCGGGAGACAGGAGTACTTC.

J is TRBJ2-3 and V is TRBV7-9; 10 nucleotides match TRBD1. Trimming cost V 4 bases and J 2 bases; bases outside gene matches: 6. Germline values: CDR1 SEHNR, CDR2 FQNEAQ (reference sequence). The CDR3 has 16 amino acids. The CDR3: CASSSRDRGFTDTQYF. The CDR3 bases are TGTGCCAGCAGCTCCCGGGACAGGGGTTTCACAGATACGCAGTATTTT.

V usage is TRBV14 and J usage is TRBJ2-7, with D possibly TRBD2 on 5 matching bases. The CDR3 is made up of 14 amino acids. Germline V gives CDR1 SGHDN, CDR2 FVKESK. The V and J ends lost 0 bases and 1 base respectively, with 7 bases between them. The CDR3 nucleotides read TGTGCCAGCAGCCAAGATGAGGGTTCCTACGAGCAGTACTTC. Translation: CASSQDEGSYEQYF.

This chain links TRBV10-2 with TRBJ2-1, with a weak D call TRBD1 (6 bases). The CDR3 is 14 residues long. Germline lookup yields CDR1 WSHSY and CDR2 SAAADI. Trimming stripped 3 bases from V and 8 bases from J, with 14 bases between. The CDR3 DNA reads as TGCGCCAGCAGTGATTTTCAGGGGATCGATGAGCAGTTCTTC. This translates into CASSDFQGIDEQFF.

This chain connects TRBV5-4 to TRBJ2-7; D call uncertain. The germline V gene has CDR1 SGHNT and CDR2 YYREEE (reference sequence). CDR3 length equals 14 residues. V shed 3 bases and J shed 3 bases, with 13 bases lying between them. The CDR3 sequence is CASSSPRYNYEQYF. CDR3 nucleotides: TGTGCCAGCAGCTCCCCCAGGTACAACTACGAGCAGTACTTC.

This chain uses TRBV30 with TRBJ1-1; the D gene is possibly TRBD1 (5 bases). Germline V lookup: CDR1 GTSNPN, CDR2 SVGIG (reference sequence). The CDR3 loop spans 11 amino acids. Trimming shortened V by 4 bases and J by 10 bases, and 13 bases separated the two germline ends. The CDR3 nucleotides read TGTGCCTGGACCCTGTTGGGGGGAGCTTTCTTT. Its translation: CAWTLLGGAFF.

CDR3 coding DNA: TGTGCCAGCAGCTTAGCGGCTAGCGGGAGTTTCCCAGATACGCAGTATTTT. This translates into CASSLAASGSFPDTQYF. The chain uses TRBV7-9 and TRBJ2-3, with 10 bases matching TRBD2. V was clipped by 0 bases and J by 4 bases; unmatched bases: 7. This CDR3 contains 17 residues. Germline V gene sequence: CDR1 SEHNR, CDR2 FQNEAQ (reference sequence). Based on the CDR3 plus reference TRBV7-9 and TRBJ2-3, the full variable domain is DTGVSQNPRHKITKRGQNVTFRCDPISEHNRLYWYRQTLGQGPEFLTYFQNEAQLEKSRLLSDRFSAERPKGSFSTLEIQRTEQGDSAMYLCASSLAASGSFPDTQYFGPGTRLTVL.

This chain uses TRBV5-1 with TRBJ2-3; D is possibly TRBD2 (5 bases). The CDR3 is made up of 14 amino acids. In germline, CDR1 is SGHRS, CDR2 YFSETQ. Between the trimmed V and J ends, which lost 7 bases and 4 bases, there was a span of 16 bases. The CDR3 spells CASGSNSGSDTQYF. CDR3 nucleotide sequence: TGCGCCAGCGGATCCAATTCGGGGTCAGATACGCAGTATTTT. Full variable domain (outside the CDR3, taken from reference TRBV5-1 and TRBJ2-3): KAGVTQTPRYLIKTRGQQVTLSCSPISGHRSVSWYQQTPGQGLQFLFEYFSETQRNKGNFPGRFSGRQFSNSRSEMNVSTLELGDSALYLCASGSNSGSDTQYFGPGTRLTVL.

The chain carries TRBV6-1 and TRBJ2-5; no reliable D call. This CDR3 comprises 14 residues. CDR1 MNHNS and CDR2 SASEGT come from the germline V gene. Trimming removed 5 bases at V and 1 base at J, with 11 bases between. This CDR3 is CASSLPHTQETQYF. In DNA form, the CDR3 reads TGTGCCAGCAGTTTACCCCACACCCAAGAGACCCAGTACTTC.

V and J are TRBV10-1 and TRBJ1-1; D remains ambiguous. CDR1 WNHNN and CDR2 SYGVQD come from the germline V gene (reference sequence). Trimming took off 2 bases at V and 5 bases at J, with 9 bases between the two ends. This CDR3 has 13 residues. The CDR3 nucleotides are TGCGCCAGCAGTGAGACAACGGGGACTGAAGCTTTCTTT. Translation: CASSETTGTEAFF.